The next 14 T cell receptor beta chains were all read from a single sample in a study of blood T cell repertoires in COVID-19. The repertoire was sequenced with immunoSEQ multiplex PCR; TCRdb's copy has only in-frame clones and lacks some. The top ten hold 15% to 20% of the sample, which has roughly 170,000 clones, roughly 80% seen once. The sequencing sample was made of PBMCs or T cells enriched from blood (not recorded which). These receptors were taken from a woman in her 50s who had recovered from COVID-19.

The V gene is TRBV29-1, the J gene TRBJ1-1; 8 bases line up with TRBD1. Germline V CDR1 and CDR2: SQVTM, ANQGSEA. Germline trimming cut 6 bases from V and 5 bases from J; bases unmatched to any gene: 2. The CDR3 sequence is 11 residues long. CDR3 DNA: TGCAGCGTAAACAGGGGGACTGAAGCTTTCTTT. Translated: CSVNRGTEAFF.

The rearrangement links TRBV5-1 to TRBJ2-7, with D perhaps TRBD1 (6 bases). The CDR3 totals 15 residues. Trimming took off 5 bases at V and 0 bases at J, with 15 bases between the two ends. The germline gives CDR1 SGHRS, CDR2 YFSETQ. CDR3 bases: TGCGCCAGCAGGGACACAGGGTCCAGCTCCTACGAGCAGTACTTC. This sequence encodes CASRDTGSSSYEQYF. Filled out from reference TRBV5-1 and TRBJ2-7, the complete variable domain reads KAGVTQTPRYLIKTRGQQVTLSCSPISGHRSVSWYQQTPGQGLQFLFEYFSETQRNKGNFPGRFSGRQFSNSRSEMNVSTLELGDSALYLCASRDTGSSSYEQYFGPGTRLTVT.

The V gene is TRBV29-1, the J gene TRBJ2-7; 7 nucleotides agree with TRBD1. CDR3 length equals 14 residues. V shed 6 bases, J shed 3 bases, and the junction held 11 bases outside the gene matches. Germline V gene lookup returns CDR1 SQVTM and CDR2 ANQGSEA. CDR3 nucleotides: TGCAGCGTACTAGACAGGGAAGGGGGCTACGAGCAGTACTTC. Protein sequence: CSVLDREGGYEQYF.

The chain joins TRBV5-6 to TRBJ2-2, with 7 bases identical to TRBD2. Losses at the gene ends were 6 bases for V and 6 bases for J; bases not matched to a gene: 14. The CDR3 loop spans 16 amino acids. Germline CDR1 reads SGHDT; CDR2 reads YYEEEE. CDR3 in DNA: TGTGCCAGCACCCTTCTGGCGGGAGCTTTCGCCGGGGAGCTGTTTTTT. Translation: CASTLLAGAFAGELFF.

Many counts were recorded for this clone. The chain recombines TRBV5-1 with TRBJ2-3, with TRBD1 matching over 8 bases. V dropped 4 bases and J dropped 7; count of bases not matched to a gene: 14. There are 16 residues in the CDR3. The germline V gene encodes CDR1 SGHRS and CDR2 YFSETQ. CDR3: CASSGGQGLGGHTQYF. As DNA, the CDR3 is TGCGCCAGCAGCGGCGGACAGGGTTTAGGTGGGCATACGCAGTATTTT.

V is TRBV20-1 and J is TRBJ2-4; D remains ambiguous. Trimming took off 5 bases at V and 8 bases at J, with 10 bases between the two ends. Germline-derived CDR1 and CDR2 are DFQATT and SNEGSKA (reference sequence). This CDR3 has 11 amino acids. The CDR3 DNA follows: TGCAGTGCTCCACGACGGGACATTCAGTACTTC. This sequence encodes CSAPRRDIQYF.

The chain uses TRBV6-5 and TRBJ2-7; 7 bases match TRBD1. The junction had 5 bases not matched to a gene; V was cut back by 6 bases and J by 0 bases. CDR3 length: 14 residues. The germline V gene encodes CDR1 MNHEY and CDR2 SVGAGI. The CDR3 sequence is CASSRGQLSYEQYF. The CDR3, as DNA: TGTGCCAGCAGCCGGGGACAGCTCTCCTACGAGCAGTACTTC.

V gene TRBV7-2 combines with J gene TRBJ1-6; D is uncertain. Germline values: CDR1 SGHTA, CDR2 FQGNSA. The V end lost 0 bases, the J end lost 7 bases, and 7 bases lay between the germline ends. The CDR3 is made up of 14 amino acids. The CDR3 is CASSLAWANSPLHF. DNA for the CDR3: TGTGCCAGCAGCTTAGCTTGGGCGAATTCACCCCTCCACTTT.

This rearrangement joins TRBV10-3 to TRBJ2-1; tentative D call: TRBD2 (5 bases). The V and J ends lost 0 bases and 5 bases respectively, with 14 bases between them. The CDR3 spans 16 residues. Looked up from germline, CDR1 is ENHRY and CDR2 is SYGVKD. In DNA, the CDR3 is TGTGCCATCAGTGAGTCTAGCGCGGGTACAAACAATGAGCAGTTCTTC. Its translation is CAISESSAGTNNEQFF.

CDR3 sequence: CASSTGAGLGYTF. The CDR3 bases are TGTGCCAGTTCGACAGGGGCGGGGTTGGGCTACACCTTC. The chain is built from TRBV19 and TRBJ1-2; TRBD1 agrees at 8 bases. Per germline, CDR1 LNHDA and CDR2 SQIVND (reference sequence). The CDR3 has 13 residues. With 8 bases clipped from V and 8 bases from J, the junction kept 10 bases outside the gene matches.

The chain links TRBV6-5 to TRBJ1-1; 10 bases agree with TRBD1. The CDR3 runs 13 residues. Germline CDR1 is MNHEY and CDR2 is SVGAGI. J was trimmed by 10 bases and V by 7 bases; bases with no gene match: 9. CDR3 nucleotide sequence: TGTGCCAGCACTAAGACAGGGGGCAGTGTAGCTTTCTTT. Protein: CASTKTGGSVAFF.

The chain links TRBV19 to TRBJ2-3; a weak D match, TRBD2 (7 bases). Trimming cost V 6 bases and J 6 bases, with 16 bases left between them. The CDR3 runs to 14 residues. In germline, CDR1 is LNHDA, CDR2 SQIVND (reference sequence). CDR3 sequence: CASSRTRQADTQYF. CDR3 coding DNA: TGTGCCAGTAGCCGGACTAGACAGGCCGATACGCAGTATTTT.

The chain links TRBV7-6 to TRBJ2-1, with TRBD2 matching over 8 bases. The CDR3 covers 15 residues. In germline, CDR1 is SGHVS, CDR2 FNYEAQ. V lost 3 bases, J lost 9 bases, and 10 bases stayed unmatched. The chain's CDR3 is CASSFTSGSRSEQFF. The CDR3 bases are TGTGCCAGCAGCTTCACTAGCGGAAGCCGAAGTGAGCAGTTCTTC.

The CDR3, as DNA: TGTGCCAGCAGTTCAGGGGGCCAAATCTCTGGGGCCAACGTCCTGACTTTC. Translating gives CASSSGGQISGANVLTF. V and J are TRBV27 and TRBJ2-6, with 8 bases that match TRBD1. The J segment lost 0 bases and the V segment lost 4 bases, leaving 5 bases of the junction unmatched. Germline V gives CDR1 MNHEY, CDR2 SMNVEV (reference sequence). The CDR3 covers 17 residues.